This T cell receptor beta chain was sequenced for a study of identical twins. Each CDR3 protein is one row after TCRdb ran MiXCR on the 5' RACE reads. The sample has 250,000 or so distinct CDR3 sequences, roughly 12% seen once. The CDR3 contains 20 residues. CDR1 is SGHNT and CDR2 is YYREEE in the germline V gene (reference sequence). V lost 3 bases, J lost 6 bases, and 24 bases stayed unmatched. Healthy Caucasians supplied all donations. These records were also assigned to another study, of yellow fever vaccine responses in identical twins.

The sample comprised memory (CD45RO+) T cells sorted from blood. The TCR originated in a woman younger than 30 in good health. V and J are TRBV5-4 and TRBJ2-1; TRBD2 agrees at 7 bases. For the CDR3, the DNA is TGTGCCAGCAGCTGGGGGGAGGTCCTCCGAGAGGGAGGGCCGGGCAATGAGCAGTTCTTC. Residues: CASSWGEVLREGGPGNEQFF.